These T cell receptor beta chains were read from a single sample in a study of CD8+CD57+ T cells in acquired aplastic anemia. TCRdb used MiXCR to reprocess the reads, holding one entry per CDR3 protein. The sample shows 120,000 or so distinct CDR3 sequences, over 30% of them seen only once. Sequences were obtained from sorted CD4+, CD8+, or CD8+CD57+ T cells (not recorded which) from PBMCs. Every receptor here comes from a human donor with aplastic anemia. Both conserved end residues are part of each CDR3. The D gene is left open where the match is weak. The size entry is marked missing in some rows and otherwise reads once, few, many or a size class.

.	TRBV7-2	TRBJ2-5	TRBD2	TGTGCCAGCAGCTGGGGGGGACAAGAGACCCAGTACTTC	CASSWGGQETQYF
many	TRBV4-3	TRBJ2-7	TRBD1	TGCGCCAGCAGCCATAGCCCGGGACAGGGGGTCCACGAGCAGTACTTC	CASSHSPGQGVHEQYF
many	TRBV6-1	TRBJ2-7	.	TGTGCCAGCAGTGAATGGCCTCTAAGCAGGACCAGCTACGAGCAGTACTTC	CASSEWPLSRTSYEQYF
many	TRBV19	TRBJ1-2	.	TGTGCCTCTGGGGTTGCGGACTATGGCTACACCTTC	CASGVADYGYTF
few	TRBV7-9	TRBJ2-7	TRBD2	TGTGCCAGCAGCCTCGGGGGGGACGAGCAGTACTTC	CASSLGGDEQYF
many	TRBV9	TRBJ1-1	.	TGTGCCAGCAGTATAAGAGGCCAGGACACTGAAGCTTTCTTT	CASSIRGQDTEAFF
.	TRBV29-1	TRBJ2-7	TRBD1	TGCAGCGTGGATGGACAGGGCAACGAGCAGTACTTC	CSVDGQGNEQYF
.	TRBV24-1	TRBJ1-2	TRBD1	TGTGCCACCAGTGAATCCGGGACAGCCTTTGGTGGCTACACCTTC	CATSESGTAFGGYTF
.	TRBV5-1	TRBJ1-5	.	TGCGCCAGCAGCCAGGGAGGAGGGAATCAGCCCCAGCATTTT	CASSQGGGNQPQHF
.	TRBV19	TRBJ1-1	.	TGTGCCAGTAGTAAGAAAACAGGTTTGGCTGAAGCTTTCTTT	CASSKKTGLAEAFF
.	TRBV7-9	TRBJ1-2	TRBD1	TGTGCCAGCAGCTCCGGGACAGGGGGTGGCTATGGCTACATCTTC	CASSSGTGGGYGYIF
.	TRBV2	TRBJ2-7	TRBD2	TGTGCCATCGGCGTAGGGGCGGGGGGGCAATACGAGCAGTACTTC	CAIGVGAGGQYEQYF